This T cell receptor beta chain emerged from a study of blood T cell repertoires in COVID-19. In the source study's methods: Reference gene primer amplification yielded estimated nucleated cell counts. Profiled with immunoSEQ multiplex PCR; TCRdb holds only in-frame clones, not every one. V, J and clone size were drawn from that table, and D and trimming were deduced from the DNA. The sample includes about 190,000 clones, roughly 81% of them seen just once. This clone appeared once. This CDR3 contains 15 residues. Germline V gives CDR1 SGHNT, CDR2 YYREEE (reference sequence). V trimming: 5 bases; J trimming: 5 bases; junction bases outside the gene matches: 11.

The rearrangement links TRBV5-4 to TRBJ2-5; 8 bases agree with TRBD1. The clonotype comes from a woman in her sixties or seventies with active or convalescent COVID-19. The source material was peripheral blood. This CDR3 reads CASSTDRAGGETQYF. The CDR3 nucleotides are TGTGCCAGCAGTACGGACAGGGCCGGAGGTGAGACCCAGTACTTC.